This T cell receptor (beta chain) comes out of a study of T cell responses to AZD1222 COVID-19 vaccine. Study-wide context: The study pooled second doses at about 4 or about 12 weeks. Study-level points and caveats: Clonal diversity may have been underestimated in mostly white British donors. Nearly half of spike-specific TCRs reportedly target unmutated variant regions. Compared with day 0, the breadth and depth of the Spike-specific TCR repertoire rose significantly after two doses of AZD1222.

The V end was cut by 2 bases, the J end by 4 bases, with 14 bases between. CDR3 size: 16 residues. Germline values: CDR1 MNHEY, CDR2 SVGAGI. Sequencing was performed with immunoSEQ multiplex PCR; in TCRdb, only in-frame clones are kept and a portion is missing. The sample consists of about 70,000 clones, over 80% of them appearing once. A word on this clone: Antigen unknown.

The sample in question was peripheral blood, obtained on day 0 of AZD1222 vaccination. The chain recombines TRBV6-5 with TRBJ1-4; TRBD1 might be the D (6 bases). The TCR was taken from an adult in good health. CDR3 sequence: CASSYPGGRFNEKLFF. CDR3 DNA: TGTGCCAGCAGTTACCCGGGGGGCAGATTTAATGAAAAACTGTTTTTT.